A selection of T cell receptor beta chains follows, all from one sample in a study of regulatory T cells in long-lasting Graves disease. A single record per CDR3 protein comes from TCRdb applying MiXCR to the multiplex PCR reads. The table includes 400,000 to 500,000 distinct CDR3 sequences, under 15% detected once. These data also formed part of another study, on T cells in Graves' hyperthyroidism and ophthalmopathy.

The sequences come from peripheral blood mononuclear cells (PBMCs), collected at new diagnosis, from a patient treated with antithyroid drugs. The source is a woman in her 30s with Graves disease. CDR3s include the opening cysteine and the closing phenylalanine or tryptophan. D genes are given only for firm matches. Not every row has a clone size; where given, it reads once, few, many or a size class.

J gene: TRBJ1-6
V gene: TRBV28
clone size: many
D gene: NA
CDR3 protein: CASSLVVYNSPLHF
CDR3 DNA: TGTGCCAGCAGTTTGGTCGTTTATAATTCACCCCTCCACTTT

J gene: TRBJ1-1
V gene: TRBV5-5
clone size: many
D gene: NA
CDR3 protein: CASSLVPGDGTEAFF
CDR3 DNA: TGTGCCAGCAGCTTGGTGCCAGGCGATGGGACTGAAGCTTTCTTT

J gene: TRBJ2-1
V gene: TRBV5-8
clone size: NA
D gene: TRBD2
CDR3 protein: CASSPGLAGTHEQFF
CDR3 DNA: TGTGCCAGCAGCCCTGGACTAGCGGGAACTCATGAGCAGTTCTTC

J gene: TRBJ2-4
V gene: TRBV2
clone size: many
D gene: TRBD2
CDR3 protein: CAIVSGRGNIQYF
CDR3 DNA: TGTGCCATCGTGAGCGGGAGGGGAAACATTCAGTACTTC

J gene: TRBJ2-5
V gene: TRBV3-1
clone size: NA
D gene: NA
CDR3 protein: CASSQGMDWGSQETQYF
CDR3 DNA: TGTGCCAGCAGCCAAGGGATGGACTGGGGCAGCCAAGAGACCCAGTACTTC

J gene: TRBJ2-1
V gene: TRBV2
clone size: few
D gene: TRBD2
CDR3 protein: CASSDLAGAENEQFF
CDR3 DNA: TGTGCCAGCAGTGACCTAGCGGGAGCTGAAAATGAGCAGTTCTTC

J gene: TRBJ2-3
V gene: TRBV7-3
clone size: few
D gene: TRBD2
CDR3 protein: CASSPAGGPSDTQYF
CDR3 DNA: TGTGCCAGCAGTCCAGCGGGAGGGCCTTCAGATACGCAGTATTTT

J gene: TRBJ1-5
V gene: TRBV20-1
clone size: many
D gene: NA
CDR3 protein: CSASLTGHNQPQHF
CDR3 DNA: TGCAGTGCTAGCCTTACAGGGCACAATCAGCCCCAGCATTTT

J gene: TRBJ1-2
V gene: TRBV19
clone size: few
D gene: TRBD1
CDR3 protein: CASSPWGQGESGYTF
CDR3 DNA: TGTGCCAGTAGTCCCTGGGGACAGGGTGAGAGTGGCTACACCTTC

J gene: TRBJ2-5
V gene: TRBV12-3/TRBV12-4
clone size: many
D gene: NA
CDR3 protein: CASSLTPGQETQYF
CDR3 DNA: TGTGCCAGCAGTTTGACCCCAGGACAAGAGACCCAGTACTTC

J gene: TRBJ1-4
V gene: TRBV5-5
clone size: few
D gene: NA
CDR3 protein: CASSPFSGQVQFEKLFF
CDR3 DNA: TGTGCCAGCAGCCCCTTTTCCGGGCAGGTCCAATTTGAAAAACTGTTTTTT

J gene: TRBJ2-4
V gene: TRBV30
clone size: NA
D gene: NA
CDR3 protein: CAWSVGSRGNIQYF
CDR3 DNA: TGTGCCTGGAGTGTAGGGAGTAGAGGAAACATTCAGTACTTC

J gene: TRBJ2-1
V gene: TRBV6-2/TRBV6-3
clone size: many
D gene: TRBD2
CDR3 protein: CASSPGTSPYNEQFF
CDR3 DNA: TGTGCCAGCAGTCCCGGGACTAGCCCCTACAATGAGCAGTTCTTC

J gene: TRBJ1-5
V gene: TRBV4-2
clone size: few
D gene: NA
CDR3 protein: CTSSQEGDQPQHF
CDR3 DNA: TGTACCAGCAGCCAAGAGGGGGATCAGCCCCAGCATTTT

J gene: TRBJ1-2
V gene: TRBV12-3/TRBV12-4
clone size: NA
D gene: TRBD1
CDR3 protein: CASSFQGARNGYTF
CDR3 DNA: TGTGCCAGCAGTTTCCAGGGGGCGAGGAATGGCTACACCTTC

J gene: TRBJ2-7
V gene: TRBV5-1
clone size: NA
D gene: TRBD2
CDR3 protein: CASSLGREGVEQYF
CDR3 DNA: TGCGCCAGCAGCTTGGGGCGGGAGGGAGTCGAGCAGTACTTC

J gene: TRBJ2-1
V gene: TRBV7-6
clone size: many
D gene: NA
CDR3 protein: CASSLEVAATYNEQFF
CDR3 DNA: TGTGCCAGCAGCTTAGAAGTAGCGGCTACCTACAATGAGCAGTTCTTC

J gene: TRBJ2-2
V gene: TRBV6-1
clone size: NA
D gene: TRBD2
CDR3 protein: CASGGLAGAGELFF
CDR3 DNA: TGTGCCAGCGGCGGACTAGCGGGAGCCGGGGAGCTGTTTTTT

J gene: TRBJ1-1
V gene: TRBV5-1
clone size: many
D gene: NA
CDR3 protein: CASSYYRFETEAFF
CDR3 DNA: TGCGCCAGCAGTTACTATAGATTCGAGACTGAAGCTTTCTTT

J gene: TRBJ2-1
V gene: TRBV6-1
clone size: NA
D gene: NA
CDR3 protein: CASSEPVLPLGDEQFF
CDR3 DNA: TGTGCCAGCAGTGAACCGGTTCTACCTCTCGGCGATGAGCAGTTCTTC

J gene: TRBJ2-5
V gene: TRBV24-1
clone size: NA
D gene: NA
CDR3 protein: CATSLYEGETQYF
CDR3 DNA: TGTGCCACCAGTCTCTACGAGGGAGAGACCCAGTACTTC

J gene: TRBJ2-1
V gene: TRBV3-1
clone size: many
D gene: NA
CDR3 protein: CASSQGAVFKDEQFF
CDR3 DNA: TGTGCCAGCAGCCAAGGGGCCGTCTTTAAGGATGAGCAGTTCTTC

J gene: TRBJ2-5
V gene: TRBV20-1
clone size: many
D gene: TRBD2
CDR3 protein: CSASSTLLAGVGETQYF
CDR3 DNA: TGCAGTGCTAGCTCAACCTTACTAGCGGGAGTCGGGGAGACCCAGTACTTC

J gene: TRBJ1-1
V gene: TRBV13
clone size: many
D gene: NA
CDR3 protein: CASSPGTNSLNTEAFF
CDR3 DNA: TGTGCCAGCAGCCCCGGGACAAACTCTCTGAACACTGAAGCTTTCTTT

J gene: TRBJ2-3
V gene: TRBV12-3/TRBV12-4
clone size: many
D gene: TRBD2
CDR3 protein: CASTKTSGSRTDTQYF
CDR3 DNA: TGTGCCAGCACTAAGACTAGCGGGAGCCGCACAGATACGCAGTATTTT

J gene: TRBJ2-1
V gene: TRBV5-8
clone size: many
D gene: TRBD2
CDR3 protein: CASSIGTSGYNEQFF
CDR3 DNA: TGTGCCAGCAGCATTGGGACTAGCGGGTACAATGAGCAGTTCTTC

J gene: TRBJ1-2
V gene: TRBV20-1
clone size: few
D gene: TRBD1
CDR3 protein: CSARGGDRRNYGYTF
CDR3 DNA: TGCAGTGCTAGAGGGGGGGACAGGAGAAACTATGGCTACACCTTC

J gene: TRBJ2-5
V gene: TRBV27
clone size: few
D gene: TRBD1
CDR3 protein: CASIPDRDRGTQYF
CDR3 DNA: TGTGCCAGCATCCCGGACCGGGACAGGGGGACCCAGTACTTC

J gene: TRBJ1-5
V gene: TRBV27
clone size: many
D gene: NA
CDR3 protein: CASSLGQANQPQHF
CDR3 DNA: TGTGCCAGCAGTTTAGGGCAGGCCAATCAGCCCCAGCATTTT

J gene: TRBJ1-5
V gene: TRBV10-3
clone size: few
D gene: NA
CDR3 protein: CAISDGSGGRGQPQHF
CDR3 DNA: TGTGCCATCAGTGACGGCTCAGGAGGCAGGGGTCAGCCCCAGCATTTT

J gene: TRBJ2-1
V gene: TRBV12-3/TRBV12-4
clone size: many
D gene: NA
CDR3 protein: CASTWAKYNEQFF
CDR3 DNA: TGTGCCAGCACCTGGGCCAAATACAATGAGCAGTTCTTC

J gene: TRBJ1-1
V gene: TRBV19
clone size: few
D gene: NA
CDR3 protein: CASKMGGLNTEAFF
CDR3 DNA: TGTGCCAGTAAGATGGGGGGTTTGAACACTGAAGCTTTCTTT

J gene: TRBJ2-5
V gene: TRBV6-5
clone size: NA
D gene: TRBD1
CDR3 protein: CAMDRGLGETQYF
CDR3 DNA: TGTGCCATGGACAGGGGGCTAGGAGAGACCCAGTACTTC

J gene: TRBJ2-3
V gene: TRBV12-3/TRBV12-4
clone size: many
D gene: NA
CDR3 protein: CASSPGTASTDTQYF
CDR3 DNA: TGTGCCAGCAGTCCCGGGACTGCTAGCACAGATACGCAGTATTTT

J gene: TRBJ2-3
V gene: TRBV24-1
clone size: NA
D gene: NA
CDR3 protein: CATSDLQIVGEIKYF
CDR3 DNA: TGTGCCACCAGTGATTTGCAAATCGTGGGAGAGATTAAGTATTTT

J gene: TRBJ1-5
V gene: TRBV12-3/TRBV12-4
clone size: many
D gene: TRBD1
CDR3 protein: CASSETGTNQPQHF
CDR3 DNA: TGTGCCAGCAGTGAGACAGGGACCAATCAGCCCCAGCATTTT

J gene: TRBJ1-4
V gene: TRBV29-1
clone size: NA
D gene: NA
CDR3 protein: CSAQGAGLFF
CDR3 DNA: TGCAGCGCCCAGGGTGCGGGACTGTTTTTT

J gene: TRBJ2-3
V gene: TRBV7-2
clone size: many
D gene: NA
CDR3 protein: CASSLVFGGGTDTQYF
CDR3 DNA: TGTGCCAGCAGCTTAGTTTTTGGCGGGGGCACAGATACGCAGTATTTT

J gene: TRBJ2-1
V gene: TRBV18
clone size: many
D gene: TRBD2
CDR3 protein: CASSPQGSGGQGNEQFF
CDR3 DNA: TGTGCCAGCTCACCACAGGGTAGCGGGGGCCAAGGCAATGAGCAGTTCTTC

J gene: TRBJ2-1
V gene: TRBV7-9
clone size: many
D gene: NA
CDR3 protein: CASSPVARSYNEQFF
CDR3 DNA: TGTGCCAGCAGCCCAGTGGCACGCTCCTACAATGAGCAGTTCTTC

J gene: TRBJ2-3
V gene: TRBV13
clone size: few
D gene: TRBD2
CDR3 protein: CASSFTASGSPDTQYF
CDR3 DNA: TGTGCCAGCAGCTTTACGGCTAGCGGGAGCCCAGATACGCAGTATTTT

J gene: TRBJ2-7
V gene: TRBV9
clone size: few
D gene: NA
CDR3 protein: CASSATTGAFVYEQYF
CDR3 DNA: TGTGCCAGCAGCGCTACGACAGGCGCCTTTGTCTACGAGCAGTACTTC

J gene: TRBJ2-1
V gene: TRBV7-9
clone size: NA
D gene: NA
CDR3 protein: CASSLTASAYNEQFF
CDR3 DNA: TGTGCCAGCAGCTTAACAGCTAGCGCGTACAATGAGCAGTTCTTC

J gene: TRBJ2-7
V gene: TRBV4-1
clone size: NA
D gene: TRBD2
CDR3 protein: CASSQYPGGEQYF
CDR3 DNA: TGCGCCAGCAGCCAATATCCGGGAGGCGAGCAGTACTTC